These 6 T cell receptor beta chains came from one sample sequenced in a study of a mutant IDH1 vaccine in newly diagnosed glioma. Noted time point: week 47, end of study. A 20-mer mutant IDH1 peptide at 300 ug was injected subcutaneously with topical imiquimod. Their specific antigens are unknown. Clones were read by immunoSEQ multiplex PCR, and TCRdb kept only the in-frame ones, dropping some. The table records tens of thousands of clones, roughly 80% of them present only once. The sequencing here drew on PBMCs, taken from a glioma patient whose treatment included an IDH1 peptide vaccine. These receptors originate from a man younger than 35 with glioma. Some clones in this sample may be carry-over from other donors' samples.

Written as DNA, the CDR3 is TGCGCCAGCAGCAAGACTAGCGGGGTACGCGGCACCGGGGAGCTGTTTTTT. Translating it yields CASSKTSGVRGTGELFF. The gene calls are TRBV5-1 and TRBJ2-2, with 11 bases that match TRBD2. The length of the CDR3 is 17 residues. The J segment lost 4 bases and the V segment lost 4 bases, leaving 9 bases of the junction unmatched. The germline V gene encodes CDR1 SGHRS and CDR2 YFSETQ.

V is TRBV27 and J is TRBJ2-7, with no clear D. Trimming removed 2 bases from V and 6 bases from J, with 11 bases in between. Germline V gene data show CDR1 as MNHEY and CDR2 as SMNVEV (reference sequence). CDR3 length: 13 residues. CDR3: CASSLGVLSEQYF. In nucleotides, the CDR3 is TGTGCCAGCAGTTTAGGGGTGTTAAGCGAGCAGTACTTC.

This clone occurred once. The chain employs TRBV29-1 and TRBJ2-5; D is undetermined. V was pared by 7 bases and J by 5 bases, with 26 bases between. The CDR3 spans 16 residues. Germline CDR1 and CDR2: SQVTM and ANQGSEA. The CDR3 sequence is CSAKSLLLTSRETQYF. As DNA, the CDR3 is TGCAGCGCCAAATCCCTCCTACTGACATCTAGGGAGACCCAGTACTTC.

The V and J genes are TRBV7-6 and TRBJ1-1; TRBD1 is a possible D gene (5 bases). V dropped 5 bases and J dropped 1 base, with 14 bases sitting between them. Per the germline V gene, CDR1 is SGHVS and CDR2 is FNYEAQ. This CDR3 has 15 residues. CDR3 in amino acids: CASSPSGRRNTEAFF. The CDR3 bases are TGTGCCAGCAGCCCATCGGGACGGAGGAACACTGAAGCTTTCTTT.

V usage is TRBV7-2 and J usage is TRBJ2-7; the D call may be TRBD1 or TRBD2 (5 bases each). Trimming removed 5 bases from V and 0 bases from J, with 17 bases in between. CDR1 SGHTA and CDR2 FQGNSA come from the germline V gene. The CDR3 loop spans 16 amino acids. In nucleotides, the CDR3 is TGTGCCAGCAGCGGTCAGGGTGGGGGAAGCTCCTACGAGCAGTACTTC. Its translation: CASSGQGGGSSYEQYF.

The chain carries TRBV27 and TRBJ1-5; no definite D call. CDR1 is MNHEY and CDR2 is SMNVEV in the germline V gene (reference sequence). CDR3 length: 13 amino acids. Trimming cost V 9 bases and J 5 bases, with 14 bases left between them. The CDR3 sequence: CARSITADQPQHF. CDR3 DNA sequence: TGTGCCAGGTCTATAACAGCGGATCAGCCCCAGCATTTT.